Listed below are T cell receptor beta chains from one sample, sequenced in a study of PD-1 blockade in classical Hodgkin lymphoma. The assay was immunoSEQ multiplex PCR, and TCRdb's table has in-frame clones only and misses some. This table holds under 80,000 clones, 71% found once. The material sequenced was peripheral blood mononuclear cells (PBMCs), taken before the second cycle of nivolumab. These receptors came from a human donor with classical Hodgkin lymphoma. CDR3s include the opening cysteine and the closing phenylalanine or tryptophan. D genes are given only for firm matches. Clone sizes are given selectively: once, few, many, or a class where the clone is expanded.

TGTGCCAGTAGGTTTGGACAGAACACTGAAGCTTTCTTT | CASRFGQNTEAFF | - | few | TRBJ1-1 | TRBV19
TGTGCCAGTAGTATGGGGACCCGCAGCACTGAAGCTTTCTTT | CASSMGTRSTEAFF | - | - | TRBJ1-1 | TRBV19
TGCGCCAGCAGTTTGCCGACGGAGACCCAGTACTTC | CASSLPTETQYF | - | - | TRBJ2-5 | TRBV5-1
TGTGCCAGCAGCGAGGGGACCGATTGGGGCAATGAGCAGTTCTTC | CASSEGTDWGNEQFF | - | - | TRBJ2-1 | TRBV9
TGTGCCAGCTCATGGCAGGGGGCGGCAGAGCAGTACTTC | CASSWQGAAEQYF | TRBD1 | - | TRBJ2-7 | TRBV18
TGTGCCAGCAGCCCCCTGGGGGGTGCGGGCGAGCAGTACTTC | CASSPLGGAGEQYF | - | - | TRBJ2-7 | TRBV14
TGTGCCAGCAGTCGACAGAGTGGTGGAAACACCATATATTTT | CASSRQSGGNTIYF | - | - | TRBJ1-3 | TRBV6-5
TGTGCCAGCTCACCTTCGGGACCCACTGAAGCTTTCTTT | CASSPSGPTEAFF | - | - | TRBJ1-1 | TRBV18
TGTGCCAGCAGCGAACAGGGAAGTTTAGGATCACCCCTCCACTTT | CASSEQGSLGSPLHF | - | - | TRBJ1-6 | TRBV5-6
TGTGCCAGTAGTATTCCACAGTCTAATTCACCCCTCCACTTT | CASSIPQSNSPLHF | - | many | TRBJ1-6 | TRBV19
TGTGCCAGCAGTCGCGACAGCTCTTATGGCTACACCTTC | CASSRDSSYGYTF | - | few | TRBJ1-2 | TRBV6-1
TGTGCCAGCAGTTTATCTGGGGGCCCGGTTCAGCCCCAGCATTTT | CASSLSGGPVQPQHF | - | - | TRBJ1-5 | TRBV27
TGTGCCAGCAGTGGCCCCGACGGACTATTTGGAGGCTACACCTTC | CASSGPDGLFGGYTF | - | - | TRBJ1-2 | TRBV27
TGTGCCAGCAGCTTGCTAACGGGACAGGGGGCTTACGAGCAGTACTTC | CASSLLTGQGAYEQYF | TRBD1 | - | TRBJ2-7 | TRBV5-5
TGTGCTAGTGGTGGTGGGACTAGCGGAACTTACGAGCAGTACTTC | CASGGGTSGTYEQYF | TRBD2 | - | TRBJ2-7 | TRBV12-5
TGTGCCACCAGCCGCGGGAGGGACTACAATGAGCAGTTCTTC | CATSRGRDYNEQFF | TRBD2 | - | TRBJ2-1 | TRBV15
TGTGCCAGCAGCCAGGTCTTCGGGACAGACCGTGAAGCTTTCTTT | CASSQVFGTDREAFF | TRBD1 | - | TRBJ1-1 | TRBV4-2
TGTGCCACTCCACAGCAGGAGCAGTACTTC | CATPQQEQYF | - | - | TRBJ2-7 | TRBV7-3
TGCGCCAGCAGCCCTTGGGAGGGAGCCTACGAGCAGTACTTC | CASSPWEGAYEQYF | TRBD2 | - | TRBJ2-7 | TRBV5-1
TGTGCCAGCAGCTCCCGAAGCGGAGCGGGGGACCTAGATACGCAGTATTTT | CASSSRSGAGDLDTQYF | TRBD2 | - | TRBJ2-3 | TRBV7-9
TGCGCCAGCAGTGCGGGGCAGGGGACGGATACGCAGTATTTT | CASSAGQGTDTQYF | - | few | TRBJ2-3 | TRBV4-1
TGTGCCAGCAGCTCAAGGGGAAACTACGAGCAGTACTTC | CASSSRGNYEQYF | - | - | TRBJ2-7 | TRBV7-3
TGCGCCAGCAGCCCGAATTCATTGGGACTAGCGGGGGAAGAAGATACGCAGTATTTT | CASSPNSLGLAGEEDTQYF | TRBD2 | - | TRBJ2-3 | TRBV5-1
TGTGCCAGCAGCTTCCCCCTAGCGGGAGAGATCGACACCGGGGAGCTGTTTTTT | CASSFPLAGEIDTGELFF | TRBD2 | - | TRBJ2-2 | TRBV11-3
TGCGCCAGCAGCCGGGACCGAGCATACGAGCAGTACTTC | CASSRDRAYEQYF | - | - | TRBJ2-7 | TRBV5-1
TGTGCCAGCAGTTTAATTAGTTCCTACAATGAGCAGTTCTTC | CASSLISSYNEQFF | - | - | TRBJ2-1 | TRBV27
TGTGCCAGCAGATCGGGACAGGAGAACACCGGGGAGCTGTTTTTT | CASRSGQENTGELFF | TRBD1 | - | TRBJ2-2 | TRBV5-4
TGTGCCAGCAGCTTAAGGGTGTCCTACAATGAGCAGTTCTTC | CASSLRVSYNEQFF | - | - | TRBJ2-1 | TRBV11-2
TGCAGCGTTGAAATCACTAACACCGGGGAGCTGTTTTTT | CSVEITNTGELFF | - | - | TRBJ2-2 | TRBV29-1
TGTGCCAGCAGCCAAATTTCAGGGGGCTCCTACAATGAGCAGTTCTTC | CASSQISGGSYNEQFF | TRBD1 | - | TRBJ2-1 | TRBV14
TGTGCCAGCAGATTGGACGGGGCCCTAGGTCAGCCCCAGCATTTT | CASRLDGALGQPQHF | - | - | TRBJ1-5 | TRBV2
TGTGCCAGCAGTAGCGGGATATACTCCTACGAGCAGTACTTC | CASSSGIYSYEQYF | TRBD2 | - | TRBJ2-7 | TRBV2
TGCGCCAGCAGCGAGGGTGGGGATGAGCAGTTCTTC | CASSEGGDEQFF | - | - | TRBJ2-1 | TRBV5-1
TGCAGCGTTACGGAAGGATGGGCTGGAAACACCATATATTTT | CSVTEGWAGNTIYF | - | - | TRBJ1-3 | TRBV29-1
TGTGCCAGCAGCTTGGAACCAGGCTATGGCTACACCTTC | CASSLEPGYGYTF | - | - | TRBJ1-2 | TRBV5-8
TGTGCCAGTACCACGGGACGGTTTATAGGTGGCTACACCTTC | CASTTGRFIGGYTF | - | many | TRBJ1-2 | TRBV19
TGTGCCAGCACCAGGGGGGGAGGTCCCATTAACGAAGGTACGCAGTATTTT | CASTRGGGPINEGTQYF | - | - | TRBJ2-3 | TRBV28
TGTGCCAGCAGCCTCGACAGGGTGAGGAACACTGAAGCTTTCTTT | CASSLDRVRNTEAFF | TRBD1 | - | TRBJ1-1 | TRBV7-9
TGTGCCAGCAGTTTGAACCTCGGAAAACTGTTTTTT | CASSLNLGKLFF | - | few | TRBJ1-4 | TRBV28
TGTGCCAGCAGCTCACAGATAAATAGCGGGGGCAGGGAGACCCAGTACTTC | CASSSQINSGGRETQYF | TRBD2 | - | TRBJ2-5 | TRBV7-6
TGTGCCTGGAGTGTACCGGGTAGCTATGGCTACACCTTC | CAWSVPGSYGYTF | - | - | TRBJ1-2 | TRBV30
TGTGCCAGCAGTGCAGGGCCCTTCTCTGGGGCCAACGTCCTGACTTTC | CASSAGPFSGANVLTF | - | - | TRBJ2-6 | TRBV25-1
TGTGCCAGCAGCATTTCTAAGACTAATGAAAAACTGTTTTTT | CASSISKTNEKLFF | - | - | TRBJ1-4 | TRBV6-1